The 14 T cell receptor beta chains presented below share a single source sample, sequenced in a study of CD4 T cells in relation to SARS-CoV-2 and coronaviruses (dated by TCRdb to the early 2020s). No antigens are known for them. Receptors were amplified or captured by the immunoSEQ multiplex PCR assay. What TCRdb holds here is the immuneACCESS table cut down to in-frame rearrangements. Part of the clones is not present; checked against another copy, under half of the missing clones reflect an unresolved V gene, and the others are unexplained. This sample has 20,000 or so clones in its table, and roughly 78% of those were observed once. Clones ranked in the top ten supply about 20% of the sample. CD4+ T cells from unexposed donors were collected before the COVID-19 pandemic (2011-2018). After less than 13 days of culture, CD4+ T cells were isolated with the EasySep CD4+ T cell isolation kit. Source material: CD4+ T cells from PBMCs, cultured in vitro. These receptors came from a human donor in good health.

The CDR3 sequence is CATSKGLTGGIEQYF. For the CDR3, the DNA is TGTGCCACCAGCAAAGGTTTAACAGGGGGGATCGAGCAGTACTTC. This chain links TRBV15 with TRBJ2-7; TRBD1 aligns across 8 bases. Per germline, CDR1 LNHNV and CDR2 YYDKDF (reference sequence). V lost 4 bases, J lost 6 bases, and 11 bases stayed unmatched. The CDR3 is made up of 15 amino acids.

The chain couples TRBV10-3 to TRBJ2-7; 15 bases agree with TRBD2. V shed 6 bases and J 2 bases; nucleotides not matched to a gene: 5. Germline V gene sequence: CDR1 ENHRY, CDR2 SYGVKD. The CDR3 runs to 16 residues. The CDR3 region is CAIRTGLAGGTYEQYF. The CDR3 region has the DNA TGTGCCATCAGAACGGGACTAGCGGGAGGAACCTACGAGCAGTACTTC.

The rearrangement joins TRBV5-1 to TRBJ2-3, with TRBD1 identical over 7 bases. Germline lookup yields CDR1 SGHRS and CDR2 YFSETQ. Trimming removed 3 bases from V and 0 bases from J; junction bases left unmatched: 7. The CDR3 sequence is 16 residues long. CDR3 residues: CASSSPGGPSTDTQYF. CDR3 in DNA: TGCGCCAGCAGCTCACCAGGGGGACCTAGCACAGATACGCAGTATTTT.

V is TRBV7-3 and J is TRBJ2-1, with D perhaps matching TRBD2 (5 bases). This CDR3 region has 12 residues. V lost 8 bases, J lost 1 base, and 6 bases lay in between. Germline V CDR1 and CDR2: SGHTA, FQGTGA. CDR3 sequence reads: CASGESYNEQFF. The CDR3 nucleotides read TGTGCCAGCGGGGAGTCCTACAATGAGCAGTTCTTC.

CDR3 protein: CASSHPRGTGGDSPLHF. In DNA, the CDR3 is TGTGCCAGCAGCCATCCTCGAGGGACAGGAGGCGATTCACCCCTCCACTTT. The chain joins TRBV4-2 to TRBJ1-6; 8 bases map to TRBD1. The CDR3 length is 17 residues. Germline CDR1 is LGHNA and CDR2 is YNFKEQ. The V and J ends lost 3 bases and 8 bases, in that order; junction bases with no gene match: 12.

CDR3 sequence (DNA): TGTGCCAGCAGCCTAAATTGGAGCAAAAACATTCAGTACTTC. Encoded protein: CASSLNWSKNIQYF. This chain connects TRBV28 to TRBJ2-4, with D uncertain. CDR1 MDHEN and CDR2 SYDVKM come from the germline V gene. V lost 6 bases to trimming and J lost 3 bases, with 12 bases between them. This CDR3 is 14 amino acids long.

The chain couples TRBV27 to TRBJ2-7; D gene uncertain. The CDR3 covers 13 residues. CDR1 and CDR2 from the germline V gene are MNHEY and SMNVEV (reference sequence). The V end lost 6 bases, the J end lost 6 bases, and 15 bases lay between the germline ends. This CDR3 reads CASSNIVGTEQYF. The CDR3 DNA follows: TGTGCCAGCAGCAATATCGTAGGTACCGAGCAGTACTTC.

The sample holds a few counts of this clone. The genes are TRBV28 and TRBJ1-1; D unclear. Trimming stripped 6 bases from V and 2 bases from J, with 10 bases between. The CDR3 has 13 amino acids. Germline CDR1 is MDHEN and CDR2 is SYDVKM. CDR3 nucleotide sequence: TGTGCCAGCAGCCCTAGACTTAACACTGAAGCTTTCTTT. It yields the protein CASSPRLNTEAFF.

This rearrangement joins TRBV28 to TRBJ2-3, with a weak D call TRBD1 (5 bases). Germline V gene lookup returns CDR1 MDHEN and CDR2 SYDVKM. This CDR3 has 16 residues. The ends were cut back, 0 bases at V and 6 bases at J, with 16 bases in the middle. The CDR3 nucleotides read TGTGCCAGCAGTTTATGGGACACAAGGACATGGGATACGCAGTATTTT. It translates to CASSLWDTRTWDTQYF.

This chain links TRBV5-4 with TRBJ1-1; TRBD1 agrees at 7 bases. This CDR3 region has 15 residues. Trimming removed 3 bases from V and 0 bases from J; junction bases left unmatched: 5. Germline lookup yields CDR1 SGHNT and CDR2 YYREEE (reference sequence). In DNA, the CDR3 is TGTGCCAGCAGCTCAAGACAGGGTCTGAACACTGAAGCTTTCTTT. Translating it yields CASSSRQGLNTEAFF.

This clone was detected a few times. V gene TRBV5-6 combines with J gene TRBJ2-7; possibly TRBD1 or TRBD2 for D (5 bases each). The V end was cut by 1 base, the J end by 4 bases, with 12 bases between. Germline V gene sequence: CDR1 SGHDT, CDR2 YYEEEE. The CDR3 is 14 residues long. CDR3 sequence reads: CASSLLRGIYEQYF. The CDR3 nucleotides read TGTGCCAGCAGCTTGTTGAGGGGCATATACGAGCAGTACTTC. The variable domain in full, with the rest retrieved from reference TRBV5-6 and TRBJ2-7, is DAGVTQSPTHLIKTRGQQVTLRCSPKSGHDTVSWYQQALGQGPQFIFQYYEEEERQRGNFPDRFSGHQFPNYSSELNVNALLLGDSALYLCASSLLRGIYEQYFGPGTRLTVT.

The rearrangement joins TRBV4-1 to TRBJ2-2, with D perhaps TRBD1 or TRBD2 (7 bases each). The V end lost 3 bases, the J end lost 6 bases, and 23 bases lay between the germline ends. Germline lookup yields CDR1 MGHRA and CDR2 YSYEKL. The CDR3 extends over 18 amino acids. The CDR3 reads CASSQLLGQGGRSGELFF. The DNA of the CDR3 is TGCGCCAGCAGCCAGTTACTAGGGCAGGGGGGGAGGTCCGGGGAGCTGTTTTTT.

This chain uses TRBV10-3 with TRBJ2-7; D is perhaps TRBD2 (6 bases). CDR3 length: 12 residues. Germline V gene sequence: CDR1 ENHRY, CDR2 SYGVKD. V dropped 8 bases and J dropped 6 bases, with 14 bases sitting between them. The CDR3 region is CAISSTSSEQYF. CDR3 coding DNA: TGTGCCATCTCCTCTACTAGCTCCGAGCAGTACTTC.

The sample holds one count of this clone. CDR3 DNA sequence: TGTGCCAGCAGCCTTCTAGCGGGAGGGCCAGTCGAAGAGCAGTTCTTC. Protein: CASSLLAGGPVEEQFF. The V and J genes are TRBV9 and TRBJ2-1; TRBD2 matches at 12 bases. This CDR3 comprises 16 residues. The V segment lost 4 bases and the J segment 10 bases; nucleotides outside the gene matches: 12. CDR1 is SGDLS, CDR2 YYNGEE, per germline.